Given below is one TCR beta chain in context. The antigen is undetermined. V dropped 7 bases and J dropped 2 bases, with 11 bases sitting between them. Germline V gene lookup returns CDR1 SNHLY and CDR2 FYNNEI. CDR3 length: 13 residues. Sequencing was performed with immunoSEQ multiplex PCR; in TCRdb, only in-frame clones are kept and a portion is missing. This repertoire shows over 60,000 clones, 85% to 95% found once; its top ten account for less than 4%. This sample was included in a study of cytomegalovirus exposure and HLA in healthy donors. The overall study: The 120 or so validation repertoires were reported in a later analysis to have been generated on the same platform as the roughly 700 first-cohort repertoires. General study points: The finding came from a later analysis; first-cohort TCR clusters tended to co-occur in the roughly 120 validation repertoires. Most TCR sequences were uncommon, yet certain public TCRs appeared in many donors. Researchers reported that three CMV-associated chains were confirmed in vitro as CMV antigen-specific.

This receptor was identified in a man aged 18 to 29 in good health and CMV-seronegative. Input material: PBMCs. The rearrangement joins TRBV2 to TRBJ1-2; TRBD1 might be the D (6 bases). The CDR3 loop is CASMRTENYGYTF. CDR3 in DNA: TGTGCCAGCATGCGGACAGAGAACTATGGCTACACCTTC.